This entry describes one T cell receptor beta chain. This receptor's antigen is unknown. The sample holds no much larger clone one base away, and base qualities are not on file. Memory regulatory T cells were isolated by sorting for CD4+ CD45RA- CD25high cells. Each tumor-draining lymph node was classified as non-invaded if metastatic tumor cells were absent and as invaded if metastatic tumor cells were present. Before staining and sorting, T cells were pre-enriched using a Miltenyi Pan T Cell isolation kit. Primary tumors were characterized by immunohistochemistry for estrogen receptor, progesterone receptor, HER2 and Ki-67. Within a few hours after surgery, the fresh surgical tissue was processed by cutting it into small fragments. Tissue fragments were enzymatically digested with Liberase TL plus DNase for 20 minutes and filtered through a 40-micrometer strainer. After DAPI live/dead staining, cells were sorted on a BD FACS Aria II, reaching roughly 96-99% purity. Sorted cells were lysed in TCL buffer, and RNA was purified with a Norgen Single Cell RNA purification kit including DNase treatment.

Receptor amplification or capture employed bulk RNA-seq. The sample was run on an Illumina HiSeq 2500. In the authors' own workflow: CDR3 sequences in the separate targeted TCR-seq dataset were extracted from raw reads and quantified using MiXCR version 2.1.5 with default parameters. In the separate targeted TCR-seq dataset, TCR-beta clones were defined by the combination of V gene, J gene and CDR3 sequence. For the separate targeted TCR-seq dataset, clones with fewer than three counts were filtered out, after which only the 90% most strongly expressed clones in each sample were kept. In the separate targeted TCR-seq dataset, Treg-Tconv overlap was computed as shared clones divided by total Treg clones per tissue, times 100. TCRdb ran its own pipeline on the public reads, namely fastp trimming at Q25 and MiXCR clone calling, and kept in-frame beta chains. Rows merge per CDR3 protein into single entries with the most common DNA and genes. The V and J calls come from TCRdb's annotation, not from the publication. The sample table lists around 2,700 distinct CDR3 sequences, less than 70% of them with a count of one. In total, the top ten clones hold 2.5% to 3% of the sample.

The entry originates in a study of draining lymph node invasion in breast cancer (dated by TCRdb to about 2020). For the study in its entirety: Metastasis in lymph nodes was diagnosed using histology and cytokeratin immunohistochemistry and was confirmed with EpCAM/CD45 flow cytometry. A separate targeted assay used bulk TCR-beta CDR3 sequencing to compare sorted memory regulatory T cells with memory conventional CD4 T cells across breast cancer tissues. From each patient, matched non-invaded and tumor-invaded tumor-draining lymph nodes and the primary tumor were collected, and both Treg and Tconv subsets were profiled. The separate targeted TCR sequencing included lymph nodes from five patients, and primary tumors were also sequenced for three of those five patients. Points the paper makes about the study in general: Detection of some of the top 100 tumor clones in both invaded and non-invaded nodes suggests recirculation between tumor and draining nodes. Roughly 12-25% of Treg TCRs were shared with Tconvs per tissue, interpreted as suggesting peripheral Treg induction. Shared TCRs between Treg and Tconv subsets were considered suggestive but not proof of common clonal origin. The tumor top-100 clone tracking analysis could be carried out in only a couple of patients. In the targeted TCR-seq data, Tregs appeared more clonally expanded than Tconvs in all tissues, and both subsets were less diverse in tumor than lymph nodes. The data could not determine whether Treg conversion took place in a particular organ or whether converted Tregs recirculated between nodes and tumor.

CDR1 DFQATT and CDR2 SNEGSKA were looked up in the germline V gene (reference sequence). The CDR3 numbers 11 residues from cysteine through phenylalanine. The only DNA kept is the CDR3, 33 bases in frame from the first base. V drops 4 bases and J drops 9 bases, leaving 10 bases in between. This TCR was recovered from a female donor with luminal breast cancer. Sequencing used sorted memory Tregs from a lymph node. Explained via the paper, the cell subset or site label denotes: CD45RA-negative sorted CD4+ T cells (memory Tconv or effector/memory Treg). The rearrangement combines TRBV20-1 with TRBJ2-1; perhaps TRBD1 is the D gene, with 6 bases matching. In nucleotide form, the sequence is TGCAGTGCTAACAGGGCGGGTGAGCAGTTCTTC. Translated, this gives CSANRAGEQFF.